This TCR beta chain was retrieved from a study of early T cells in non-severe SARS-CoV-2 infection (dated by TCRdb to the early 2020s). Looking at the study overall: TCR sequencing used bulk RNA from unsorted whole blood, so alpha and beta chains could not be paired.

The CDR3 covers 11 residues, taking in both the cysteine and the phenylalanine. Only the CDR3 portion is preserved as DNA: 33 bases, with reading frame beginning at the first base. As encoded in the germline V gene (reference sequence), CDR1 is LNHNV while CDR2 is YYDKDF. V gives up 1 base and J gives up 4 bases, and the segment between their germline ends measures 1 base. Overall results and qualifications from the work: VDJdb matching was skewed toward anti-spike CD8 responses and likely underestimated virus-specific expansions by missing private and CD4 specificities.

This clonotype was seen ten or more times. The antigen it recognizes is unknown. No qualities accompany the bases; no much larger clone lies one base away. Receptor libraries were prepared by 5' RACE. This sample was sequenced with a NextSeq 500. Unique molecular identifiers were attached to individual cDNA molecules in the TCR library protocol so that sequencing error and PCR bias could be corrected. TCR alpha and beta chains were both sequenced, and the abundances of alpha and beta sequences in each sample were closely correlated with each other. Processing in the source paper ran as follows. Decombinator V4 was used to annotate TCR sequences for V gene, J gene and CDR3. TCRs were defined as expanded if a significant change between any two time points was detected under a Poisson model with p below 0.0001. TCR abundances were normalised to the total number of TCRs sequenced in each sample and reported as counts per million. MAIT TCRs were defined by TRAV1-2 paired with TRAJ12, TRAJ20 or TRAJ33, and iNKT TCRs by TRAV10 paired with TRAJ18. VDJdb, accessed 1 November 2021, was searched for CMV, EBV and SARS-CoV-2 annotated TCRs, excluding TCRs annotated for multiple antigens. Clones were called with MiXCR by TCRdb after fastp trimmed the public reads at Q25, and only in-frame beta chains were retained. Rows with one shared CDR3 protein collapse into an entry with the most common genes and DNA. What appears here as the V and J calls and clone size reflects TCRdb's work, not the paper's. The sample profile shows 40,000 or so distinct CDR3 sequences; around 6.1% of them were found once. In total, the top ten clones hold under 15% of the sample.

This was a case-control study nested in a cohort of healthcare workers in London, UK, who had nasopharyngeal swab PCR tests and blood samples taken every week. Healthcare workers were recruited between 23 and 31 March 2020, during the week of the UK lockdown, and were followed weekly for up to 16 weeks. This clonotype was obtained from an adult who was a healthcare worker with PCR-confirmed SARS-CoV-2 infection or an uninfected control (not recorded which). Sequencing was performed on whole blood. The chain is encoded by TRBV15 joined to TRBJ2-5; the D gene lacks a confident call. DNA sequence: TGTGCCACCAGCAGAGGAGAGACCCAGTACTTC. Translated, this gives CATSRGETQYF. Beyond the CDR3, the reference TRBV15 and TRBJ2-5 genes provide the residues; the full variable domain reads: DAMVIQNPRYQVTQFGKPVTLSCSQTLNHNVMYWYQQKSSQAPKLLFHYYDKDFNNEADTPDNFQSRRPNTSFCFLDIRSPGLGDTAMYLCATSRGETQYFGPGTRLLVL.